The 16 T cell receptor beta chains below were found in one sample sequenced in a study of T cells in Graves' hyperthyroidism and ophthalmopathy. Regions amplified from RNA transcripts were the TCR beta CDR3 regions. Primed by the HTBI set, a first-round RT-PCR was run on the TCR CDR3. TCRdb re-called the multiplex PCR reads with MiXCR, one entry per CDR3 protein. The sample yields about 320,000 distinct CDR3 sequences, around 16% seen once. Sequenced: blood. Receptors were obtained from a young man with Graves' hyperthyroidism.

This clonotype came up many times. The rearrangement links TRBV29-1 to TRBJ2-3; 7 bases fit TRBD2. The ends lost 5 bases at V and 5 bases at J; junction bases unmatched: 7. Germline CDR1 and CDR2: SQVTM and ANQGSEA. The CDR3 spans 13 residues. CDR3 amino acids: CSVSREVKDTQYF. CDR3 coding DNA: TGCAGCGTTTCTCGGGAGGTAAAAGATACGCAGTATTTT.

This clonotype appeared many times. V is TRBV7-3 and J is TRBJ2-5; D is possibly TRBD1 or TRBD2 (5 bases each). Germline assignment: CDR1 SGHTA and CDR2 FQGTGA. The CDR3 extends over 13 amino acids. Trimming left V 5 bases short and J 7 bases short, with 14 bases between. CDR3 loop: CASSPTGPGTQYF. CDR3 coding DNA: TGTGCCAGCAGCCCAACGGGACCGGGGACCCAGTACTTC.

This clonotype appeared many times. The CDR3 DNA reads TGTGCCAGCAGTTACTGGGGACTTCCGAACACTGAAGCTTTCTTT. Amino acids: CASSYWGLPNTEAFF. This sequence joins TRBV6-6 and TRBJ1-1; a weak D match, TRBD1 (5 bases). V gave up 1 base and J gave up 1 base, with 10 bases separating them. This CDR3 is 15 amino acids long. Germline assignment: CDR1 MNHNY and CDR2 SVGAGI (reference sequence).

This chain joins TRBV27 and TRBJ1-6; unclear D gene. Germline assignment: CDR1 MNHEY and CDR2 SMNVEV (reference sequence). The CDR3 extends over 14 amino acids. Trimming took 1 base from V and 7 from J, leaving 8 bases between them. The CDR3 nucleotides read TGTGCCAGCAGTTTATTTATAGTAAATTCACCCCTCCACTTT. Protein sequence: CASSLFIVNSPLHF.

The V and J genes are TRBV11-3 and TRBJ1-1; perhaps TRBD1 as D (5 bases). This CDR3 is built from 14 residues. Trimming left V 1 base short and J 4 bases short, with 10 bases between. Germline CDR1 is SGHNT and CDR2 is YENEEA. The DNA for the CDR3 is TGTGCCAGCAGCTTAGGTGGGGGGGTCACTGAAGCTTTCTTT. Translated: CASSLGGGVTEAFF.

This clonotype was detected ten times or more. The CDR3 DNA reads as TGCGCCAGCAGCCAAGGGGTCCTAATCTACGAGCAGTACTTC. Translation gives CASSQGVLIYEQYF. The genes are TRBV4-1 and TRBJ2-7; no reliable D call. V was cut by 1 base and J by 3 bases, with 10 bases left in between. Germline V lookup: CDR1 MGHRA, CDR2 YSYEKL. The CDR3 length is 14 residues.

V usage is TRBV11-3 and J usage is TRBJ2-5; D is perhaps TRBD1 (5 bases). V shed 10 bases and J shed 2 bases, with 14 bases lying between them. Germline V lookup: CDR1 SGHNT, CDR2 YENEEA. The CDR3 spans 13 residues. CDR3 nucleotides: TGTGCCAACGGAACAGGTAGACAAGAGACCCAGTACTTC. Residues: CANGTGRQETQYF.

This clonotype was counted only a few times. The chain carries TRBV7-3 and TRBJ1-2; the match to TRBD1 covers 8 bases. The CDR3 spans 17 residues. The V segment lost 5 bases and the J segment 0 bases; nucleotides outside the gene matches: 11. Germline V gene data show CDR1 as SGHTA and CDR2 as FQGTGA. CDR3 sequence: CASSPGTGGGANYGYTF. CDR3 nucleotide sequence: TGTGCCAGCAGCCCCGGGACAGGCGGGGGAGCTAACTATGGCTACACCTTC.

This clonotype has at least ten counts. This chain uses TRBV12-5 with TRBJ1-1; perhaps TRBD1 as D (6 bases). CDR1 and CDR2 (germline): LGHNT, FRNRAP. V lost 7 bases and J 5 bases, leaving 14 bases between the germline ends. The CDR3 is made up of 13 amino acids. CDR3 nucleotides: TGTGCTAGTGCCAAGGGGGGGAGTACTGAAGCTTTCTTT. Its protein is CASAKGGSTEAFF.

This clonotype was seen at least ten times. The V and J genes are TRBV7-8 and TRBJ1-1; D is undetermined. This CDR3 comprises 16 residues. Trimming removed 1 base at V and 1 base at J, with 13 bases between. Germline V CDR1 and CDR2: SGHVS, FQNEAQ. CDR3 DNA sequence: TGTGCCAGCAGCTTAGAGTTGGGGAGGAGGAACACTGAAGCTTTCTTT. As protein: CASSLELGRRNTEAFF.

This clonotype has a handful of counts. This rearrangement joins TRBV6-1 to TRBJ1-3; D not resolved. Germline V gene sequence: CDR1 MNHNS, CDR2 SASEGT. Deletions cut 6 bases from V and 4 bases from J, with 16 bases between. The CDR3 runs 15 residues. CDR3 loop: CASSSPYNGGNTIYF. The DNA of the CDR3 is TGTGCCAGCAGCTCACCTTACAATGGGGGAAACACCATATATTTT.

The chain recombines TRBV20-1 with TRBJ2-5, with D maybe TRBD2 (5 bases). The V gene lost 0 bases and the J gene lost 4 bases, with 15 bases spanning the gap. The CDR3 is 15 amino acids. In germline, CDR1 is DFQATT, CDR2 SNEGSKA (reference sequence). DNA for the CDR3: TGCAGTGCTAGAGATCACCTAGCAGGAGGAGAGACCCAGTACTTC. As protein: CSARDHLAGGETQYF.

This clonotype was recorded a few times. The chain combines TRBV7-9 with TRBJ2-2, with D perhaps matching TRBD2 (6 bases). Germline assignment: CDR1 SEHNR and CDR2 FQNEAQ (reference sequence). V dropped 5 bases and J dropped 4 bases, with 11 bases sitting between them. The CDR3 length is 14 residues. CDR3 sequence reads: CASSKGLPTGELFF. In nucleotides, the CDR3 is TGTGCCAGCAGCAAGGGACTTCCCACCGGGGAGCTGTTTTTT.

The V gene is TRBV9, the J gene TRBJ1-1, with D tentatively TRBD1 (5 bases). From germline, CDR1 is SGDLS and CDR2 YYNGEE. Trimming removed 2 bases at V and 1 base at J, with 12 bases between. CDR3 length: 15 residues. This chain's CDR3 is CASSVDTDRNTEAFF. As DNA, the CDR3 is TGTGCCAGCAGCGTGGATACTGACAGGAACACTGAAGCTTTCTTT.

The chain recombines TRBV19 with TRBJ2-2, with 9 nucleotides matching TRBD1. Germline V lookup: CDR1 LNHDA, CDR2 SQIVND (reference sequence). The CDR3 spans 13 residues. Trimming took 10 bases from V and 4 from J; bases not matched to a gene: 4. The CDR3 DNA follows: TGTGCCATCGCGACAGGGGGCACCGGGGAGCTGTTTTTT. Protein: CAIATGGTGELFF.

This clonotype was observed many times. The V and J genes are TRBV7-8 and TRBJ2-7; perhaps TRBD2 as D (5 bases). The ends were cut back, 2 bases at V and 4 bases at J, with 15 bases in the middle. The germline CDR1 and CDR2 sequences are SGHVS and FQNEAQ. The CDR3 totals 15 residues. CDR3 DNA sequence: TGTGCCAGCAGCTTATTAGCCGGGGTATCTTACGAGCAGTACTTC. It specifies CASSLLAGVSYEQYF.